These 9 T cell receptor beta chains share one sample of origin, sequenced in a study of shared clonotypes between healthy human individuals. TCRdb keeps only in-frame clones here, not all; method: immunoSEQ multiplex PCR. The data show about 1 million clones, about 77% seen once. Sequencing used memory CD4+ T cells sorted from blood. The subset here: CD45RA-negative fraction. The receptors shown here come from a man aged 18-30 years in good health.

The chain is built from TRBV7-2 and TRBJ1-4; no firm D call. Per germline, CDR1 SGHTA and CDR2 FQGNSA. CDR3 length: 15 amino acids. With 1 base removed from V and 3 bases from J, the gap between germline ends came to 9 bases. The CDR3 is CASSLGPVPNEKLFF. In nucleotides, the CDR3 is TGTGCCAGCAGCTTAGGTCCAGTTCCTAATGAAAAACTGTTTTTT.

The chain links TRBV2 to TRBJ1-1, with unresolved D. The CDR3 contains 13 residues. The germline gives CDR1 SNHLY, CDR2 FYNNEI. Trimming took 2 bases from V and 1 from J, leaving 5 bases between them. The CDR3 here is CASSENGNTEAFF. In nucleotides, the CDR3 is TGTGCCAGCAGTGAAAACGGGAACACTGAAGCTTTCTTT.

CDR3 sequence: CAWGSRAVFYGYTF. As DNA, the CDR3 is TGTGCCTGGGGATCCCGGGCAGTTTTCTATGGCTACACCTTC. The chain is built from TRBV30 and TRBJ1-2; no clear D gene. V was clipped by 5 bases and J by 4 bases, with 17 bases between them. Germline V gene lookup returns CDR1 GTSNPN and CDR2 SVGIG (reference sequence). This CDR3 contains 14 residues.

The CDR3 reads CASSLGSGNEQYF. CDR3 nucleotide sequence: TGTGCCAGCAGCTTAGGCTCCGGGAACGAGCAGTACTTC. The chain is built from TRBV11-2 and TRBJ2-7, with a possible D match to TRBD2 (5 bases). The ends were cut back, 1 base at V and 5 bases at J, with 9 bases in the middle. The CDR3 runs to 13 residues. Per germline, CDR1 SGHAT and CDR2 FQNNGV.

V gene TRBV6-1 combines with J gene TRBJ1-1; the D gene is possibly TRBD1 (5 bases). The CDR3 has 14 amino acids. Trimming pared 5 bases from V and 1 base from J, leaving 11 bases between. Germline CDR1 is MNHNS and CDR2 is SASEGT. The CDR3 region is CASSFQRGNTEAFF. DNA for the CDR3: TGTGCCAGCAGTTTCCAGAGGGGGAACACTGAAGCTTTCTTT.

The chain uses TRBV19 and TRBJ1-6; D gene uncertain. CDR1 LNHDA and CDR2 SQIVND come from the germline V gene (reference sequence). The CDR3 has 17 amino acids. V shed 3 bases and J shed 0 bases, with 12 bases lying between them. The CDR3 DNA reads TGTGCCAGTAGTATGACCCAAGGATCCTCCTATAATTCACCCCTCCACTTT. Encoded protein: CASSMTQGSSYNSPLHF.

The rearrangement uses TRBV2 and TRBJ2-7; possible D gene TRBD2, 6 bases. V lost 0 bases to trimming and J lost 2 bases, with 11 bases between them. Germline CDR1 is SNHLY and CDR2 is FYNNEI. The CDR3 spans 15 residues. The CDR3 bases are TGTGCCAGCAGTGAAGCAAGGCCGGGAGCCTACGAGCAGTACTTC. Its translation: CASSEARPGAYEQYF. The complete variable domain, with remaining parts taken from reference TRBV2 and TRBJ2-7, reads EPEVTQTPSHQVTQMGQEVILRCVPISNHLYFYWYRQILGQKVEFLVSFYNNEISEKSEIFDDQFSVERPDGSNFTLKIRSTKLEDSAMYFCASSEARPGAYEQYFGPGTRLTVT.

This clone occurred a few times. The CDR3 protein is CASSVGGTGRYGYTF. The DNA for the CDR3 is TGTGCCAGCAGCGTAGGTGGGACGGGGCGGTATGGCTACACCTTC. J is TRBJ1-2 and V is TRBV9; TRBD1 is a possible D gene (5 bases). V was cut by 0 bases and J by 5 bases, with 14 bases left in between. The CDR3 has 15 residues. Germline loops: CDR1 SGDLS, CDR2 YYNGEE.

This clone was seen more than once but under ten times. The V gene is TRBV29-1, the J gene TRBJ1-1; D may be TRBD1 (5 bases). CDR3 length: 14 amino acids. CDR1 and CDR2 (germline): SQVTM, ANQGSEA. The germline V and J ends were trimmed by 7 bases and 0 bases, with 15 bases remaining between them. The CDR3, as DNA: TGCAGCGCTGTAATGGACACCTTGAACACTGAAGCTTTCTTT. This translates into CSAVMDTLNTEAFF.